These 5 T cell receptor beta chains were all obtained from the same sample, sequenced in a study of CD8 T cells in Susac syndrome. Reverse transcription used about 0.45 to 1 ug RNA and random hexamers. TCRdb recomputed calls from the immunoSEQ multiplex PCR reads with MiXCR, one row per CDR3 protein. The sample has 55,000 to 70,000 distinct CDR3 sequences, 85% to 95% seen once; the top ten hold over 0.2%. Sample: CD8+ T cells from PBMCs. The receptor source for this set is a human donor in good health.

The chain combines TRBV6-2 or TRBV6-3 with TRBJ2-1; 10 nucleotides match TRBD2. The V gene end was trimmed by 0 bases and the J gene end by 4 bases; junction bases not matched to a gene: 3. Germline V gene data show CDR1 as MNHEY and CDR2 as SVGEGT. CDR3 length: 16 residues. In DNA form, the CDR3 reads TGTGCCAGCAGTTACTCGTTAGCGGGGGGATACAATGAGCAGTTCTTC. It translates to CASSYSLAGGYNEQFF.

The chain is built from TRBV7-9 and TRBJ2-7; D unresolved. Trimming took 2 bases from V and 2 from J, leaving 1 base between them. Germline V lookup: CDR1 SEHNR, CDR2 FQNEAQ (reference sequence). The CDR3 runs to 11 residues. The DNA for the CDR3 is TGTGCCAGCAGCTTAACCTACGAGCAGTACTTC. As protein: CASSLTYEQYF.

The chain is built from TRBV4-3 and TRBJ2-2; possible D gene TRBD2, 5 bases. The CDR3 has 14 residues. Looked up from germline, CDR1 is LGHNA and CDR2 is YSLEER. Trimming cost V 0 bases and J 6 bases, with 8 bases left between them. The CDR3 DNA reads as TGCGCCAGCAGCCAAGATCCCGGGGCCGGGGAGCTGTTTTTT. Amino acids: CASSQDPGAGELFF.

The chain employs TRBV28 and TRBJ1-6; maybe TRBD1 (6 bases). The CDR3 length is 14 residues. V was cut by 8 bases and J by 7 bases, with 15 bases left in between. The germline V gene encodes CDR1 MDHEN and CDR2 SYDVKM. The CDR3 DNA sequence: TGTGCCAGCGGTCCGGGACATCAGAATTCACCCCTCCACTTT. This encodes CASGPGHQNSPLHF.

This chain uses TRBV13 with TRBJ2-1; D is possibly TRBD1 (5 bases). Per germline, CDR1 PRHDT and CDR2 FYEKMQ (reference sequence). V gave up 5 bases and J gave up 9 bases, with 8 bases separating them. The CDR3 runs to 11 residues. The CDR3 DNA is TGTGCCAGCAGCCCCCAGGGTGAGCAGTTCTTC. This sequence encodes CASSPQGEQFF.